This T cell receptor beta chain was captured by sequencing in a study of CXCR3-negative and CXCR3-positive naive CD8 T cells. Broader study findings: In CXCR3-positive naive cells, the TRB CDR3s were more hydrophobic than in CXCR3-negative naive cells.

The CDR3 runs to 19 residues. Germline V gives CDR1 PRHDT, CDR2 FYEKMQ (reference sequence). With about 300,000 cells each, the CD8+ T cell subsets were individually sorted in triplicate. Naive CD8+ T cells displayed a CD45RO-CCR7+CD27+CD95- phenotype. Notes on this clonotype: Its antigen is as yet unknown.

In preparing the TRB cDNA libraries, 5' RACE with UMI labels was used. From the 5' RACE reads, TCRdb lists one entry per CDR3 protein and no DNA. The listing records 120,000 or so distinct CDR3 sequences. The source is a human donor in good health. Some clones in this sample may be carry-over from other donors' samples. This chain links TRBV13 with TRBJ2-3; TCRdb indicates TRBD2, and absent DNA this call remains unverified. The specimen sequenced was naive CXCR3+ CD8+ T cells from blood. Noted subset: CD45RO-CCR7+CD27+CD95- naive CD8+ T cells expressing CXCR3 (TNR3+). The CDR3 loop reads CASSSKIPGTQQPTDTQYF.